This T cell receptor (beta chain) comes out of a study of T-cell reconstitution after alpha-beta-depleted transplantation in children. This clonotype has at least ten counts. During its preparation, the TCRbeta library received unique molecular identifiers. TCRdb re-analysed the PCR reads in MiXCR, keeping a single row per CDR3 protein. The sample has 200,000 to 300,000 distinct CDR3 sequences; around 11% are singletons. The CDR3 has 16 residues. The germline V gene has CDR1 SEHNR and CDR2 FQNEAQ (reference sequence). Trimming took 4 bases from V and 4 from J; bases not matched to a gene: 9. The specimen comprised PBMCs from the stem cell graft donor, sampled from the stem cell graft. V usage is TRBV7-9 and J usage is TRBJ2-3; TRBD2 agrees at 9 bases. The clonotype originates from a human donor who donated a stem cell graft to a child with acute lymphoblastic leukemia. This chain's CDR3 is CASSSLAGEDPDTQYF. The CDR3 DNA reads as TGTGCCAGCAGCTCTTTAGCGGGAGAGGATCCAGATACGCAGTATTTT.